The next 29 T cell receptor beta chains were all read from a single sample in a study of cytomegalovirus exposure and HLA in healthy donors. Clones were read by immunoSEQ multiplex PCR, and TCRdb kept only the in-frame ones, dropping some. There are some 140,000 clones in the sample; 84% occur only once, and under 1.5% lies in the top ten. Sample: PBMCs. The receptors come from a woman aged 30 to 39 in good health and CMV-seronegative.

V gene TRBV6-6 combines with J gene TRBJ1-2, with 7 bases identical to TRBD1. This CDR3 spans 13 amino acids. V shed 5 bases, J shed 5 bases, and the junction held 5 bases outside the gene matches. Germline V gene sequence: CDR1 MNHNY, CDR2 SVGAGI (reference sequence). The CDR3 DNA follows: TGTGCCAGCAGTGGGCAGGGGGATTATGGCTACACCTTC. Translating gives CASSGQGDYGYTF.

The chain carries TRBV27 and TRBJ1-6; 7 positions agree with TRBD1. The CDR3 contains 17 residues. V shed 5 bases and J 7 bases; nucleotides not matched to a gene: 14. CDR1 and CDR2 (germline): MNHEY, SMNVEV (reference sequence). CDR3 DNA sequence: TGTGCCAGCAGTAATGGATTGGAGGGGGCAAGAAATTCACCCCTCCACTTT. Residues: CASSNGLEGARNSPLHF.

This sequence joins TRBV27 and TRBJ1-5; D call uncertain. Trimming took 6 bases from V and 2 from J, leaving 17 bases between them. The CDR3 totals 16 residues. Germline lookup yields CDR1 MNHEY and CDR2 SMNVEV (reference sequence). The CDR3 is CASRITATGGNQPQHF. The CDR3 nucleotides read TGTGCCAGCAGAATTACAGCCACCGGGGGCAATCAGCCCCAGCATTTT.

The chain joins TRBV5-6 to TRBJ1-1, with 9 bases aligning to TRBD1. The CDR3 runs 16 residues. In germline, CDR1 is SGHDT, CDR2 YYEEEE. Losses at the gene ends were 4 bases for V and 0 bases for J; bases not matched to a gene: 7. DNA for the CDR3: TGTGCCAGCAGCCAGGACAGGGGTACGATGAACACTGAAGCTTTCTTT. This encodes CASSQDRGTMNTEAFF.

This rearrangement joins TRBV7-9 to TRBJ1-3, with D hard to call. Germline V CDR1 and CDR2: SEHNR, FQNEAQ (reference sequence). The CDR3 is 14 amino acids. Deletions cut 5 bases from V and 0 bases from J, with 8 bases between. CDR3 in DNA: TGTGCCAGCAGCGATCTAAACTCTGGAAACACCATATATTTT. Translating gives CASSDLNSGNTIYF. Together with reference TRBV7-9 and TRBJ1-3, the CDR3 gives the full variable domain: DTGVSQNPRHKITKRGQNVTFRCDPISEHNRLYWYRQTLGQGPEFLTYFQNEAQLEKSRLLSDRFSAERPKGSFSTLEIQRTEQGDSAMYLCASSDLNSGNTIYFGEGSWLTVV.

The chain is built from TRBV7-9 and TRBJ2-7; D uncertain. Trimming shortened V by 1 base and J by 1 base, and 5 bases separated the two germline ends. Germline values: CDR1 SEHNR, CDR2 FQNEAQ (reference sequence). The CDR3 is 13 residues long. The chain's CDR3 is CASSLGESYEQYF. CDR3 nucleotide sequence: TGTGCCAGCAGCTTAGGCGAGTCCTACGAGCAGTACTTC. Using reference TRBV7-9 and TRBJ2-7 for the parts outside the CDR3, the full variable domain is DTGVSQNPRHKITKRGQNVTFRCDPISEHNRLYWYRQTLGQGPEFLTYFQNEAQLEKSRLLSDRFSAERPKGSFSTLEIQRTEQGDSAMYLCASSLGESYEQYFGPGTRLTVT.

In DNA form, the CDR3 reads TGTGCCAGCAGCTTGTCGAGCCGTAGAGAGACCCAGTACTTC. Translated, it gives CASSLSSRRETQYF. The genes are TRBV5-6 and TRBJ2-5, with unresolved D. Trimming left V 1 base short and J 4 bases short, with 11 bases between. The length of the CDR3 is 14 residues. Per the germline V gene, CDR1 is SGHDT and CDR2 is YYEEEE.

The chain has TRBV5-1 and TRBJ2-7; D possibly corresponds to TRBD2 (5 bases). The CDR3 runs to 12 residues. From germline, CDR1 is SGHRS and CDR2 YFSETQ. Trimming took 7 bases from V and 7 from J, leaving 15 bases between them. The CDR3 coding sequence is TGCGCCAGCTCCTGGGCGTCGGGGGAGCAGTACTTC. Protein sequence: CASSWASGEQYF.

This sequence joins TRBV11-2 and TRBJ1-6, with 7 bases lining up with TRBD1. This CDR3 has 15 residues. Trimming took 1 base from V and 9 from J; bases not matched to a gene: 6. From germline, CDR1 is SGHAT and CDR2 FQNNGV. CDR3 protein: CASSLVDRESSPLHF. The CDR3 DNA is TGTGCCAGCAGCTTAGTAGACAGGGAGAGTTCACCCCTCCACTTT.

The chain carries TRBV5-4 and TRBJ2-7; 7 positions agree with TRBD1. The trim removed 0 bases at V and 2 bases at J, leaving 5 bases unmatched. In germline, CDR1 is SGHNT, CDR2 YYREEE (reference sequence). The CDR3 loop spans 15 amino acids. The CDR3 DNA is TGTGCCAGCAGCTTGGGCCGGGACAGAACCTACGAGCAGTACTTC. Its protein is CASSLGRDRTYEQYF.

The genes are TRBV6-1 and TRBJ1-3, with D perhaps matching TRBD1 (5 bases). Trimming left V 2 bases short and J 0 bases short, with 8 bases between. The CDR3 contains 15 residues. Germline V gene lookup returns CDR1 MNHNS and CDR2 SASEGT. The CDR3 loop reads CASSEWGGSGNTIYF. The DNA of the CDR3 is TGTGCCAGCAGTGAATGGGGGGGCTCTGGAAACACCATATATTTT.

This clone came up once. The V call is TRBV28, the J call TRBJ2-5; 9 bases are a match to TRBD2. The CDR3 spans 15 residues. The germline V gene has CDR1 MDHEN and CDR2 SYDVKM. J gave up 2 bases and V 4 bases, and 5 bases lay outside the gene matches. In nucleotides, the CDR3 is TGTGCCAGCAGTTCCCCCGGACTAGCGCAAGAGACCCAGTACTTC. Translation: CASSSPGLAQETQYF.

This chain connects TRBV11-2 to TRBJ1-2; maybe TRBD1 (6 bases). The germline V gene has CDR1 SGHAT and CDR2 FQNNGV. The CDR3 is 15 residues long. Trimming left V 0 bases short and J 4 bases short, with 12 bases between. The CDR3 here is CASSLDVQGTYGYTF. Written as DNA, the CDR3 is TGTGCCAGCAGCTTAGACGTCCAGGGGACCTATGGCTACACCTTC.

J is TRBJ1-3 and V is TRBV7-6; no firm D call. In germline, CDR1 is SGHVS, CDR2 FNYEAQ. The CDR3 totals 13 residues. V lost 3 bases and J lost 4, with 7 bases in between. The DNA for the CDR3 is TGTGCCAGCAGCTTCGAGAGGGGAAACACCATATATTTT. Translation gives CASSFERGNTIYF.

This clone was seen only a few times. The CDR3 region has the DNA TGCGCCAGCAGTGAAGTGACAGGGGGTAATTCACCCCTCCACTTT. It is translated as CASSEVTGGNSPLHF. The chain has TRBV10-2 and TRBJ1-6; TRBD1 agrees at 9 bases. CDR1 is WSHSY and CDR2 is SAAADI in the germline V gene. The V gene end was trimmed by 3 bases and the J gene end by 6 bases; junction bases not matched to a gene: 3. The length of the CDR3 is 15 residues.

The CDR3 coding sequence is TGTGCCAGCAGCTTAGAAGCTGAGGCACCTACCTATGGCTACACCTTC. It translates to CASSLEAEAPTYGYTF. This chain joins TRBV7-9 and TRBJ1-2; D uncertain. V gave up 1 base and J gave up 4 bases, with 16 bases separating them. The CDR3 is 16 amino acids. The germline V gene encodes CDR1 SEHNR and CDR2 FQNEAQ (reference sequence).

The chain couples TRBV7-9 to TRBJ2-7; D is undetermined. Germline loops: CDR1 SEHNR, CDR2 FQNEAQ (reference sequence). The CDR3 loop spans 14 amino acids. V lost 1 base and J 2 bases, leaving 9 bases between the germline ends. The CDR3 nucleotides read TGTGCCAGCAGCTTAGTGTCTCGTGCCTACGAGCAGTACTTC. Translated, it gives CASSLVSRAYEQYF.

The gene calls are TRBV9 and TRBJ1-2, with D possibly matching TRBD1 (6 bases). The CDR3 runs 14 residues. Per the germline V gene, CDR1 is SGDLS and CDR2 is YYNGEE. The V end was cut by 4 bases, the J end by 8 bases, with 18 bases between. The CDR3 DNA follows: TGTGCCAGCAGCCAAGAACAGACAGGTCTCGGCTACACCTTC. Translation gives CASSQEQTGLGYTF.

This chain uses TRBV2 with TRBJ2-5, with a weak D call TRBD1 (6 bases). V shed 7 bases and J shed 5 bases, with 14 bases lying between them. Germline CDR1 is SNHLY and CDR2 is FYNNEI. The length of the CDR3 is 13 residues. The DNA of the CDR3 is TGTGCCAGCAAACAGGGTCTCTCGGAGACCCAGTACTTC. Translation gives CASKQGLSETQYF. The full variable domain, its missing parts supplied by reference TRBV2 and TRBJ2-5, is EPEVTQTPSHQVTQMGQEVILRCVPISNHLYFYWYRQILGQKVEFLVSFYNNEISEKSEIFDDQFSVERPDGSNFTLKIRSTKLEDSAMYFCASKQGLSETQYFGPGTRLLVL.

The genes are TRBV28 and TRBJ2-5; 9 nucleotides match TRBD1. After removal of 5 bases from V and 6 bases from J, the junction contained 10 bases not matched to a gene. The CDR3 totals 15 residues. The germline V gene has CDR1 MDHEN and CDR2 SYDVKM. The CDR3 region is CASSTPLDRGKTQYF. DNA for the CDR3: TGTGCCAGCAGTACACCACTGGACAGGGGAAAGACCCAGTACTTC. Filled out from reference TRBV28 and TRBJ2-5, the complete variable domain reads DVKVTQSSRYLVKRTGEKVFLECVQDMDHENMFWYRQDPGLGLRLIYFSYDVKMKEKGDIPEGYSVSREKKERFSLILESASTNQTSMYLCASSTPLDRGKTQYFGPGTRLLVL.

The chain carries TRBV2 and TRBJ1-5; TRBD1 matches 9 bases. The CDR3 has 17 amino acids. Germline trimming cut 6 bases from V and 1 base from J; bases unmatched to any gene: 10. CDR1 SNHLY and CDR2 FYNNEI come from the germline V gene. CDR3 nucleotide sequence: TGTGCCAGCAGCGGAGGACAGGGGTTTCCCAGCAATCAGCCCCAGCATTTT. Translated, it gives CASSGGQGFPSNQPQHF.

The V gene is TRBV7-5, the J gene TRBJ2-7; the table assigns TRBD1, which was not confirmed against the DNA. TRBV7-5 is deemed a pseudogene. The CDR3 is 12 amino acids. CDR3 region: CARSSGLCEQYF. In nucleotides, the CDR3 is TGTGCCAGAAGCTCAGGGTTATGCGAGCAGTACTTC.

This chain connects TRBV5-1 to TRBJ1-4; D may be TRBD1 (6 bases). V lost 1 base, J lost 0 bases, and 10 bases lay in between. Germline CDR1 reads SGHRS; CDR2 reads YFSETQ. The CDR3 covers 16 residues. The CDR3 region has the DNA TGCGCCAGCAGCTTGTCGGACAGATCAACTAATGAAAAACTGTTTTTT. Translation: CASSLSDRSTNEKLFF.

The V call is TRBV5-1, the J call TRBJ1-2; the D gene is possibly TRBD1 (6 bases). Germline V lookup: CDR1 SGHRS, CDR2 YFSETQ. V was clipped by 4 bases and J by 1 base, with 8 bases between them. There are 13 residues in the CDR3. The CDR3 reads CASSGDINYGYTF. CDR3 nucleotide sequence: TGCGCCAGCAGCGGGGACATTAACTATGGCTACACCTTC. Looking up the rest from reference TRBV5-1 and TRBJ1-2 gives the full variable domain: KAGVTQTPRYLIKTRGQQVTLSCSPISGHRSVSWYQQTPGQGLQFLFEYFSETQRNKGNFPGRFSGRQFSNSRSEMNVSTLELGDSALYLCASSGDINYGYTFGSGTRLTVV.

This clone was seen at least ten times. The genes are TRBV10-3 and TRBJ1-4; D is perhaps TRBD1 (5 bases). The CDR3 has 13 amino acids. V lost 4 bases to trimming and J lost 3 bases, with 6 bases between them. The V gene's germline CDR1 is ENHRY and CDR2 SYGVKD. The CDR3 DNA reads TGTGCCATCAGTGCAGGGTCTAATGAAAAACTGTTTTTT. This gives the protein CAISAGSNEKLFF.

This rearrangement joins TRBV29-1 to TRBJ2-6; perhaps TRBD2 as D (5 bases). This CDR3 comprises 14 residues. The germline CDR1 and CDR2 sequences are SQVTM and ANQGSEA. The CDR3 loop is CRCEDFSGANVLTF. The CDR3 DNA reads as TGCAGATGTGAGGACTTCTCTGGGGCCAACGTCCTGACTTTC.

The chain combines TRBV6-6 with TRBJ2-1; D may be TRBD2 (7 bases). V lost 11 bases and J 2 bases, leaving 19 bases between the germline ends. The CDR3 runs to 15 residues. Germline lookup yields CDR1 MNHNY and CDR2 SVGAGI (reference sequence). CDR3 sequence: CASTRGGGPYNEQFF. DNA for the CDR3: TGTGCCTCAACGAGAGGGGGGGGACCCTACAATGAGCAGTTCTTC.

V and J are TRBV6-5 and TRBJ2-7; 7 bases match TRBD1. This CDR3 is built from 13 residues. Germline lookup yields CDR1 MNHEY and CDR2 SVGAGI. Trimming removed 5 bases from V and 5 bases from J; junction bases left unmatched: 6. CDR3 loop: CASSRGGKDEQYF. The CDR3 DNA sequence: TGTGCCAGCAGTCGAGGGGGCAAGGACGAGCAGTACTTC.

The chain has TRBV6-5 and TRBJ1-3; no firm D call. With 5 bases removed from V and 2 bases from J, the gap between germline ends came to 10 bases. The CDR3 runs to 14 residues. Germline V gene sequence: CDR1 MNHEY, CDR2 SVGAGI. The CDR3 sequence is CASSTYFPGNTIYF. The CDR3 coding sequence is TGTGCCAGCAGTACTTATTTCCCTGGAAACACCATATATTTT.